These 5 T cell receptor beta chains came from one sample sequenced in a study of T cells in Graves' hyperthyroidism and ophthalmopathy. From RNA transcripts, TCR beta CDR3 regions were amplified. HTBI primers were used for first-round RT-PCR of the TCR CDR3. TCRdb called the multiplex PCR reads again in MiXCR, with one record for every CDR3 protein. Of under 550,000 distinct CDR3 sequences listed, roughly 15% are singletons. The sample comprised blood. The receptors stem from a woman aged 18-30 years with Graves' hyperthyroidism.

This clonotype was seen many times. The chain combines TRBV10-1 with TRBJ2-1, with 7 bases fitting TRBD2. Germline CDR1 is WNHNN and CDR2 is SYGVQD (reference sequence). The junction had 10 bases not matched to a gene; V was cut back by 0 bases and J by 8 bases. The CDR3 contains 16 residues. DNA of the CDR3: TGCGCCAGCAGTGAGTCGAAAATGGGTAGCGGGTATGAGCAGTTCTTC. Its protein is CASSESKMGSGYEQFF.

This clonotype came up many times. V usage is TRBV7-9 and J usage is TRBJ2-5; D unresolved. The length of the CDR3 is 14 residues. CDR1 is SEHNR, CDR2 FQNEAQ, per germline (reference sequence). Trimming pared 5 bases from V and 4 bases from J, leaving 14 bases between. In DNA, the CDR3 is TGTGCCAGCAGCGCTATTACGGTTCGAGAGACCCAGTACTTC. Translating it yields CASSAITVRETQYF.

In this sample, this clonotype turned up a few times. The chain employs TRBV7-9 and TRBJ2-2; D is perhaps TRBD1 or TRBD2 (5 bases each). CDR1 and CDR2 from the germline V gene are SEHNR and FQNEAQ (reference sequence). V gave up 5 bases and J gave up 3 bases, with 16 bases separating them. This CDR3 spans 16 amino acids. The CDR3 nucleotides are TGTGCCAGCAGCCCCCGGGACCACCCCTACACCGGGGAGCTGTTTTTT. The encoded protein is CASSPRDHPYTGELFF.

This clonotype was seen ten or more times. This chain links TRBV6-2 or TRBV6-3 with TRBJ2-2; no clear D. This CDR3 region has 16 residues. V was pared by 2 bases and J by 4 bases, with 14 bases between. Germline CDR1 and CDR2: MNHEY and SVGEGT. The CDR3 sequence is CASSYPTAAGTGELFF. In DNA, the CDR3 is TGTGCCAGCAGTTACCCCACCGCAGCTGGCACCGGGGAGCTGTTTTTT.

J is TRBJ2-7 and V is TRBV6-1; 8 bases line up with TRBD1. With V trimmed by 5 bases and J by 7 bases, 7 bases remained unmatched. The V gene's germline CDR1 is MNHNS and CDR2 SASEGT. CDR3 length: 13 amino acids. The CDR3 here is CASSQDRDGEQYF. CDR3 sequence (DNA): TGTGCCAGCAGTCAGGACAGGGACGGGGAGCAGTACTTC.